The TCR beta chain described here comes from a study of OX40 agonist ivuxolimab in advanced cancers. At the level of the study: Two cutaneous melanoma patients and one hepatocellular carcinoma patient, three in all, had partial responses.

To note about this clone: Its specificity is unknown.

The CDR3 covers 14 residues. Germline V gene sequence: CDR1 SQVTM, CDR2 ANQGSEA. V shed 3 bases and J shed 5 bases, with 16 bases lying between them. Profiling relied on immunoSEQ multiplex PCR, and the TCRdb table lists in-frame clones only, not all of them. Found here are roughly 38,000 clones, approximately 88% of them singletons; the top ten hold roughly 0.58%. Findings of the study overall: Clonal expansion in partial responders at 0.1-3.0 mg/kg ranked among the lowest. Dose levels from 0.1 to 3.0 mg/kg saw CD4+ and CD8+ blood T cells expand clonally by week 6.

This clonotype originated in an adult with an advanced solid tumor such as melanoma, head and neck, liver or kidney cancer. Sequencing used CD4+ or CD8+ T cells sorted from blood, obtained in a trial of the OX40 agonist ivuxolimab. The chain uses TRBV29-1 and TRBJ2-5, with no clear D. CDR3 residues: CSVDRAPGRETQYF. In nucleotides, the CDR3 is TGCAGCGTTGATCGGGCGCCAGGAAGGGAGACCCAGTACTTC.